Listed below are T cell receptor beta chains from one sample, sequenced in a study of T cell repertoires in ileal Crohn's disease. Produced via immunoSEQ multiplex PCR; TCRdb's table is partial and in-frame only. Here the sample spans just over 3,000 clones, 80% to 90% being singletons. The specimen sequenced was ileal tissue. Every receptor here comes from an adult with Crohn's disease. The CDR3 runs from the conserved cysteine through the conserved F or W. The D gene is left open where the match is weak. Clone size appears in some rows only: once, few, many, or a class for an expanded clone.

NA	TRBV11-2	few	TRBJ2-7	TGTGCCAGCAGCTTAATTCCCTACGAGCAGTACTTC	CASSLIPYEQYF
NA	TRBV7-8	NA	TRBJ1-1	TGTGCCAGCAGCTTAGCGGGGTACATGAACACTGAAGCTTTCTTT	CASSLAGYMNTEAFF
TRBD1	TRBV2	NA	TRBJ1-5	TGTGCCAGCACCCGGGACAGGATCACGCCCCAGCATTTT	CASTRDRITPQHF
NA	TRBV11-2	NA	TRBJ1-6	TGTGCCAGCAGCTCCAGCGACAATGCACCCCTCCACTTT	CASSSSDNAPLHF
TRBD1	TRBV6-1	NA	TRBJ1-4	TGTGCCAGCATGACAGGGGGAAAACTGTTTTTT	CASMTGGKLFF
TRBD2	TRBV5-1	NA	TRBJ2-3	TGCGCCAGCAGCTTGTGGGGTTTCGCGGGGGGGCCCGAAGATACGCAGTATTTT	CASSLWGFAGGPEDTQYF
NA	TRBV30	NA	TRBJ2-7	TGTGCCTGGAGTCAATCCCCTGTGGACGAGCAGTACTTC	CAWSQSPVDEQYF
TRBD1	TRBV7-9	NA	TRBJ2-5	TGTGCCAGCAGCTCAGACAGGGACGAAGAGACCCAGTACTTC	CASSSDRDEETQYF
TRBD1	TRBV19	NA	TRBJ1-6	TGTGCCAGTATCAATGGACAGGATAATTCACCCCTCCACTTT	CASINGQDNSPLHF
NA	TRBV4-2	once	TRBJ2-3	TGTGCCAGCAGCCAAGAGGGGGGAAGCACAGATACGCAGTATTTT	CASSQEGGSTDTQYF
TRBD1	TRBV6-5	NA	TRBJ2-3	TGTGCCAGCAGCCCACTACAGGGGGCGGAAGATACGCAGTATTTT	CASSPLQGAEDTQYF
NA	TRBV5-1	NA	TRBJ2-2	TGCGCCAGCAGCTTGGGGGTAGCGGTGCGGAACACCGGGGAGCTGTTTTTT	CASSLGVAVRNTGELFF
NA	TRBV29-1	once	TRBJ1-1	TGCAGCGTTGGATCGGGGGCGGTGGGAGCTTTCTTT	CSVGSGAVGAFF
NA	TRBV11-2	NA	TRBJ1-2	TGTGCCAGCAGCTTAGCGGTGGGGCTTTCGGGATATGGCTACACCTTC	CASSLAVGLSGYGYTF
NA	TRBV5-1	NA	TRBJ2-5	TGCGCCAGCAGCCTCACCACAGGGCCCCAAGAGACCCAGTACTTC	CASSLTTGPQETQYF
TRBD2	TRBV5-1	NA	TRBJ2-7	TGCGCCAGCAGGCCTAGCGGGGACTACATCTACGAGCAGTACTTC	CASRPSGDYIYEQYF
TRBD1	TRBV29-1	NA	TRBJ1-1	TGCAGCGTTGATGAACAGGGGGGATACACTGAAGCTTTCTTT	CSVDEQGGYTEAFF
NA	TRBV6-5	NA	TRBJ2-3	TGTGCCAGCAGTCGCGGGGCCGTTGACAGAGATACGCAGTATTTT	CASSRGAVDRDTQYF
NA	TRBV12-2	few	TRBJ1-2	TGTGCAAGTCGCTCGGGACCAAGTCTGAACTATGGCTACACCTTC	CASRSGPSLNYGYTF
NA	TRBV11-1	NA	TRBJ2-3	TGTGCCAGCAGGATGACGGTGAGCACAGATACGCAGTATTTT	CASRMTVSTDTQYF
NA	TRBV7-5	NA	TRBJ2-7	TGTGTCAGAAGCCCAACTAGTATCGAGCAGTACTTC	CVRSPTSIEQYF
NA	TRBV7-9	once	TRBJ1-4	TGTGCCAGCAGCCCCCGGGGGTTCCAAACTAATGAAAAACTGTTTTTT	CASSPRGFQTNEKLFF
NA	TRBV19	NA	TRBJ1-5	TGTGCCAGTAGTAGGGTAGATAATATTCGCAATCAGCCCCAGCATTTT	CASSRVDNIRNQPQHF
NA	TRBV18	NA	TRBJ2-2	TGTGCCAGCTCACCCATCCCGGGATCGAACACCGGGGAGCTGTTTTTT	CASSPIPGSNTGELFF
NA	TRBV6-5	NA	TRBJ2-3	TGTGCCAGCAGACGCGACGGATGGGGGACAGATACGCAGTATTTT	CASRRDGWGTDTQYF
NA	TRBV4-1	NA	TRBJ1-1	TGCGCCAGCAGCCAAGCTAAAGTTGGGTGGTATGAAGCTTTCTTT	CASSQAKVGWYEAFF
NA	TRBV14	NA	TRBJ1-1	TGTGCCAGCAGCCAATCGTCCAGGACTGAAGCTTTCTTT	CASSQSSRTEAFF
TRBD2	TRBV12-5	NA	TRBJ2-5	TGTGCTAGTGGTTCACTAGAACCCTGGACTAGCGGGGGAGAGACCCAGTACTTC	CASGSLEPWTSGGETQYF
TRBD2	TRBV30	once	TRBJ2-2	TGTGCCTGGGGCGGCGGACTAGCGGGGGGTGCCGGGGAGCTGTTTTTT	CAWGGGLAGGAGELFF
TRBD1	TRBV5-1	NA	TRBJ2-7	TGCGCCAGCGGACCTGGGACAGTCCCCGTCTACGAGCAGTACTTC	CASGPGTVPVYEQYF
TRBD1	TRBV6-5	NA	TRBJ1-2	TGTGCCAGCATCGGGGACAGTAACTATGGCTACACCTTC	CASIGDSNYGYTF
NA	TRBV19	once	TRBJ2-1	TGTGCCAGTAGTACAGCAGCGGGCCGCTCCTACAATGAGCAGTTCTTC	CASSTAAGRSYNEQFF
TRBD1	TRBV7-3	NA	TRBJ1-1	TGTGCCAGCAGCTCACCGCGGGACAGGGGCGCTGAAGCTTTCTTT	CASSSPRDRGAEAFF
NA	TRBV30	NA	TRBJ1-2	TGTGCCTGGAGCATACTGGGCAGAAACTATGGCTACACCTTC	CAWSILGRNYGYTF
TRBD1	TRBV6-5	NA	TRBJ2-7	TGTGCCAGCAGCAACGACAGGGGCCCTTCCTACGAGCAGTACTTC	CASSNDRGPSYEQYF
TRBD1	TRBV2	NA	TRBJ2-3	TGTGCCAGCAGGGATGACAGGGCCTCAGATACGCAGTATTTT	CASRDDRASDTQYF
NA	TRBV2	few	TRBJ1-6	TGTGCCAGCAGTGATCAGGGCCCCTATAATTCACCCCTCCACTTT	CASSDQGPYNSPLHF
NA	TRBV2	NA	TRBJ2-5	TGTGCCAGCAGTGAACGGGCAGGGAGGGAGACCCAGTACTTC	CASSERAGRETQYF
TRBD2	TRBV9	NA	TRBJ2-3	TGTGCCAGCAGCGCCGATGGACTAGGGCGGGATACGCAGTATTTT	CASSADGLGRDTQYF
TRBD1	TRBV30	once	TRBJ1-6	TGTGCCTGGAGTGAAGGGGGCGAGGGGATGTGGTATTCACCCCTCCACTTT	CAWSEGGEGMWYSPLHF
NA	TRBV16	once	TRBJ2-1	TGTGCCAGCAGCCAATCCCCCGGACCCCAAGGCCCTAACAATGAGCAGTTCTTC	CASSQSPGPQGPNNEQFF
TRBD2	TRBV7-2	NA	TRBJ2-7	TGTGCCAGCAGCTTAGGGCGGGAGGTCTACGAGCAGTACTTC	CASSLGREVYEQYF
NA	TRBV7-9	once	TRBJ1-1	TGTGCCAGCAGCCTCGGACAGTTCCCCATGAACACTGAAGCTTTCTTT	CASSLGQFPMNTEAFF
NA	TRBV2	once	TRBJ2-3	TGTGCCAGCAGTGAAGGGGAAATGTCGACTAGGACATTAACAGATACGCAGTATTTT	CASSEGEMSTRTLTDTQYF